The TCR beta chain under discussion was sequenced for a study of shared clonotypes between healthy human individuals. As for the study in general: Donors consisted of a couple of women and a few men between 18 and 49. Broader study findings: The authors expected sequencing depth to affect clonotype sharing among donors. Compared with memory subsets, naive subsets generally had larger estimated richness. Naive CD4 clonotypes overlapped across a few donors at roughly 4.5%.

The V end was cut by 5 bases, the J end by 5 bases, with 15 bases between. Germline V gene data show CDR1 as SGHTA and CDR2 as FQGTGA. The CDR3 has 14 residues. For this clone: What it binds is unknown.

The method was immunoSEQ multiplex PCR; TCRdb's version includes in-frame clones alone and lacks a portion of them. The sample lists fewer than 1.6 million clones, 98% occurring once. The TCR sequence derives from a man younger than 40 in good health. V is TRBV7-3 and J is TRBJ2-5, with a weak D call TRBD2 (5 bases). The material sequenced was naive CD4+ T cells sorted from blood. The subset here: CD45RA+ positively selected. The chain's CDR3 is CASSTGLEPETQYF. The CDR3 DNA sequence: TGTGCCAGCAGCACCGGACTCGAGCCGGAGACCCAGTACTTC.